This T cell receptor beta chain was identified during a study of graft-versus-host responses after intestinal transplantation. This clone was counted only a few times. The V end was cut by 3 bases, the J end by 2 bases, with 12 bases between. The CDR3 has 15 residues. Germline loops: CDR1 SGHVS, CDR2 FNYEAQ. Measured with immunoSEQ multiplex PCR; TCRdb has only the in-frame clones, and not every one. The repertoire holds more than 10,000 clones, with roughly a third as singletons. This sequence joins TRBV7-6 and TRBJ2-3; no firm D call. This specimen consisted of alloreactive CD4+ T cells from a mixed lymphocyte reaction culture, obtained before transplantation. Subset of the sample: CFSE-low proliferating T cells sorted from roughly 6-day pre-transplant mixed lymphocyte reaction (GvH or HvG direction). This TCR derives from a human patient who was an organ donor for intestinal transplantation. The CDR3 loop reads CASSFLAGSTDTQYF. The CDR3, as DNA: TGTGCCAGCAGCTTCCTCGCAGGATCCACAGATACGCAGTATTTT.